This T cell receptor (beta chain) was sequenced during a study of T cell repertoires in cytomegalovirus infection. Overall study context: Public TCR beta signature analysis indicated the presence of both CMV infection and matching HLA type.

Comment on this clonotype: Its matching antigen is unknown.

Whole-study results and caveats: Based on cumulative public TCR beta family frequency, carriers of CMV plus the relevant HLA were identified. HLA-C-restricted CMV clonotypes gave the most frequent clonotype in two of eight donors.

Trimming left V 5 bases short and J 1 base short, with 10 bases between. This CDR3 contains 14 residues. Germline V gene lookup returns CDR1 LNHDA and CDR2 SQIVND (reference sequence). TCRdb fed the reads into MiXCR, producing one record per CDR3 protein. The sample has about 400,000 distinct CDR3 sequences; 15% to 20% are singletons. This TCR was sampled from a human donor in good health (CMV status not recorded). Some clones in this sample may be carry-over from other donors' samples. The chain carries TRBV19 and TRBJ2-3; D possibly corresponds to TRBD1 (5 bases). Sequenced sample: PBMCs. DNA for the CDR3: TGTGCCAGTAGTCCTCGACAGCGCACAGATACGCAGTATTTT. Translating gives CASSPRQRTDTQYF.